This T cell receptor (beta chain) is drawn from a study of CD8 T cells in Susac syndrome. General study findings and limits: It was acknowledged in the study that its TCR sequencing and HLA analysis involved a relatively small number of individuals.

The CDR3 is 14 amino acids. Germline CDR1 reads DFQATT; CDR2 reads SNEGSKA (reference sequence). Trimming took 5 bases from V and 6 from J; bases not matched to a gene: 7. With random hexamers, reverse transcription was performed on about 0.5 to 1 ug of RNA. Each CDR3 protein is one row after TCRdb ran MiXCR on the immunoSEQ multiplex PCR reads. The sample has approximately 190,000 distinct CDR3 sequences; about 94% are singletons. About this clonotype: Its antigen remains unidentified.

Source material: CD4+ T cells from PBMCs. The source is a human donor with Susac syndrome. The gene calls are TRBV20-1 and TRBJ1-2; 12 bases map to TRBD1. The CDR3 sequence: CSADPGTGGNGYTF. The CDR3 DNA reads as TGCAGTGCTGACCCCGGGACAGGGGGCAATGGCTACACCTTC.